Described below is a single TCR beta chain sequence and its context. These data are taken from a study of shared clonotypes between healthy human individuals. Only in-frame clones appear in the TCRdb table, and some are missing; sequencing was by immunoSEQ multiplex PCR. This sample has approximately 2.5 million clones; over 85% occur once, and the top ten carry around 0.14%. Those who donated, Caucasian adults without exception, all lived in Nashville, Tennessee. Material for sequencing was naive CD4+ T cells sorted from blood. The subset here: CD45RA+ positively selected. The receptor comes from a man between 18 and 35 years old in good health.

Written as DNA, the CDR3 is TGTGCCAGCAGCCCGGGACAGGGGATAGGCTATGGCTACACCTTC. This translates into CASSPGQGIGYGYTF. The rearrangement uses TRBV9 and TRBJ1-2; 10 bases match TRBD1. J was trimmed by 4 bases and V by 4 bases; bases with no gene match: 7. There are 15 residues in the CDR3. Germline CDR1 reads SGDLS; CDR2 reads YYNGEE.